The 10 T cell receptor beta chains reported below all come from one sample, sequenced in a study of T cell changes during pregnancy in multiple sclerosis. The data were produced by immunoSEQ multiplex PCR, yet TCRdb's version contains in-frame clones alone and is incomplete. Here the sample spans about 30,000 clones, about 88% being singletons. The sample here was CD8+ T cells from peripheral blood mononuclear cells, taken in the second trimester of pregnancy. The receptor source for this set is a female donor with multiple sclerosis, enrolled in a pregnancy study.

The chain recombines TRBV4-3 with TRBJ1-4; 7 nucleotides line up with TRBD1. With V trimmed by 4 bases and J by 5 bases, 16 bases remained unmatched. The CDR3 runs 18 residues. Germline V gene data show CDR1 as LGHNA and CDR2 as YSLEER. CDR3 coding DNA: TGCGCCAGCAGCCCCTGGTCGGAACCGGGACAGCTAAATGAAAAACTGTTTTTT. As protein: CASSPWSEPGQLNEKLFF.

V is TRBV5-6 and J is TRBJ2-1, with D unresolved. The V end lost 0 bases, the J end lost 4 bases, and 5 bases lay between the germline ends. Germline loops: CDR1 SGHDT, CDR2 YYEEEE. The CDR3 loop spans 13 amino acids. CDR3 region: CASSLASYNEQFF. As DNA, the CDR3 is TGTGCCAGCAGCTTGGCCTCTTACAATGAGCAGTTCTTC. The full variable domain, rest sourced from reference TRBV5-6 and TRBJ2-1, is DAGVTQSPTHLIKTRGQQVTLRCSPKSGHDTVSWYQQALGQGPQFIFQYYEEEERQRGNFPDRFSGHQFPNYSSELNVNALLLGDSALYLCASSLASYNEQFFGPGTRLTVL.

This chain links TRBV5-1 with TRBJ2-2; tentatively, D is TRBD1 (5 bases). V lost 0 bases, J lost 5 bases, and 14 bases lay in between. CDR3 length: 16 residues. Germline CDR1 and CDR2: SGHRS and YFSETQ. The CDR3 is CASSLGSVRGTGELFF. The CDR3, as DNA: TGCGCCAGCAGCTTGGGATCGGTTAGGGGTACCGGGGAGCTGTTTTTT.

A few counts support this clone. The CDR3 region has the DNA TGTGCCACACGGTCAAACACTGAAGCTTTCTTT. Amino acid sequence: CATRSNTEAFF. The chain is built from TRBV10-3 and TRBJ1-1; D not resolved. The germline V gene encodes CDR1 ENHRY and CDR2 SYGVKD. The CDR3 consists of 11 residues. Deletions cut 10 bases from V and 2 bases from J, with 8 bases between.

V and J are TRBV7-2 and TRBJ2-5, with no clear D. The ends were cut back, 5 bases at V and 0 bases at J, with 13 bases in the middle. This CDR3 has 15 residues. The germline gives CDR1 SGHTA, CDR2 FQGNSA. CDR3 nucleotide sequence: TGTGCCAGCAGCCCCAGAGGTCAGAACCAAGAGACCCAGTACTTC. This codes for CASSPRGQNQETQYF.

This chain connects TRBV30 to TRBJ1-1; maybe TRBD1 (6 bases). Germline loops: CDR1 GTSNPN, CDR2 SVGIG (reference sequence). CDR3 size: 13 residues. Trimming left V 4 bases short and J 1 base short, with 10 bases between. The CDR3 nucleotides read TGTGCCTGGAAGAGGACAGAGAACACTGAAGCTTTCTTT. Translating gives CAWKRTENTEAFF.

This clone was recorded once. The J gene is TRBJ1-2, the V gene TRBV5-5; the match to TRBD1 covers 12 bases. Per the germline V gene, CDR1 is SGHKS and CDR2 is YYEKEE (reference sequence). The CDR3 is 15 amino acids. Trimming took 4 bases from V and 7 from J; bases not matched to a gene: 8. In DNA form, the CDR3 reads TGTGCCAGCAGCCCATCGGGACAGGGGGCAGGTGGCTACACCTTC. The encoded protein is CASSPSGQGAGGYTF.

The genes are TRBV11-1 and TRBJ2-1, with TRBD2 matching over 8 bases. The CDR3 consists of 12 residues. The V segment lost 5 bases and the J segment 8 bases; nucleotides outside the gene matches: 2. Germline CDR1 is SGHAT and CDR2 is FQDESV (reference sequence). CDR3 DNA: TGTGCCAGCAGCCCGACTAGCGATGAGCAGTTCTTC. Protein: CASSPTSDEQFF.

This chain links TRBV13 with TRBJ2-7; D gene uncertain. Trimming left V 5 bases short and J 5 bases short, with 16 bases between. The CDR3 sequence is 14 residues long. CDR1 is PRHDT and CDR2 is FYEKMQ in the germline V gene (reference sequence). CDR3 sequence (DNA): TGTGCCAGCAGCCTCCTGGCCACCCACCACGAGCAGTACTTC. Amino acid sequence: CASSLLATHHEQYF.

The chain couples TRBV5-8 to TRBJ1-1, with 8 bases fitting TRBD1. This CDR3 is built from 16 residues. Trimming took 3 bases from V and 5 from J; bases not matched to a gene: 12. Germline CDR1 is SGHTS and CDR2 is YDEGEE. Here the CDR3 DNA reads TGTGCCAGCAGCTCCTTCGACAGGGGATCGGGGACTGAAGCTTTCTTT. Translation gives CASSSFDRGSGTEAFF.